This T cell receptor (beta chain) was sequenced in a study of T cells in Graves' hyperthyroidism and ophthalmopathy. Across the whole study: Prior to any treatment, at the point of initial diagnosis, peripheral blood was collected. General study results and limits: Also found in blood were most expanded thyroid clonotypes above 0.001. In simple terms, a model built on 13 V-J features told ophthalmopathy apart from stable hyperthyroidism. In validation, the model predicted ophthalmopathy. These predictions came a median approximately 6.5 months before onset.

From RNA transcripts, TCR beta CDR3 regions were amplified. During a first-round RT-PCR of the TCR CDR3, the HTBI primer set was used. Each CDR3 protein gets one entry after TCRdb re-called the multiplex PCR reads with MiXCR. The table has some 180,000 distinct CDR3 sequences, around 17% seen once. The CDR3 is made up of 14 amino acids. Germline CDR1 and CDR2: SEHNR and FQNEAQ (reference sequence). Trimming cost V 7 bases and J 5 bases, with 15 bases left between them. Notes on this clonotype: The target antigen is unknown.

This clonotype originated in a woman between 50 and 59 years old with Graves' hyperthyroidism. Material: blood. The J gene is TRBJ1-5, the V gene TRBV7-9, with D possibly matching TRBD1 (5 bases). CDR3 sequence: CASTKKGQDQPQHF. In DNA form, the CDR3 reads TGTGCCAGCACCAAAAAAGGACAAGATCAGCCCCAGCATTTT. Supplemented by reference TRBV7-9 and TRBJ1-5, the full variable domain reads DTGVSQNPRHKITKRGQNVTFRCDPISEHNRLYWYRQTLGQGPEFLTYFQNEAQLEKSRLLSDRFSAERPKGSFSTLEIQRTEQGDSAMYLCASTKKGQDQPQHFGDGTRLSIL.